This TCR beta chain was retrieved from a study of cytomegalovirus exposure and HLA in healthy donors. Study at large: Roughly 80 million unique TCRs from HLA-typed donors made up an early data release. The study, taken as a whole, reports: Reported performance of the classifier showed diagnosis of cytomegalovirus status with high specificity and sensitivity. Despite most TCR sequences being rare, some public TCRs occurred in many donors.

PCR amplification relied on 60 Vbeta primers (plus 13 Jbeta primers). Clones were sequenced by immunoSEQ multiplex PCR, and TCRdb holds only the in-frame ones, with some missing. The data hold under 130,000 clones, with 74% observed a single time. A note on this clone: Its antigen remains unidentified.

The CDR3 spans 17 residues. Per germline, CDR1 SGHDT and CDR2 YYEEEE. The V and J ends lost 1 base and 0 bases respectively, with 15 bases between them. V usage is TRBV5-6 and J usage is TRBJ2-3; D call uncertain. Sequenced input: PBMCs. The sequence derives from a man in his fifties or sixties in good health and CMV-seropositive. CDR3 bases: TGTGCCAGCAGCTTGTATTGGTCCCCTATCAGCACAGATACGCAGTATTTT. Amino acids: CASSLYWSPISTDTQYF. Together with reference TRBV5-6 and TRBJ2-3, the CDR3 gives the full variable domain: DAGVTQSPTHLIKTRGQQVTLRCSPKSGHDTVSWYQQALGQGPQFIFQYYEEEERQRGNFPDRFSGHQFPNYSSELNVNALLLGDSALYLCASSLYWSPISTDTQYFGPGTRLTVL.